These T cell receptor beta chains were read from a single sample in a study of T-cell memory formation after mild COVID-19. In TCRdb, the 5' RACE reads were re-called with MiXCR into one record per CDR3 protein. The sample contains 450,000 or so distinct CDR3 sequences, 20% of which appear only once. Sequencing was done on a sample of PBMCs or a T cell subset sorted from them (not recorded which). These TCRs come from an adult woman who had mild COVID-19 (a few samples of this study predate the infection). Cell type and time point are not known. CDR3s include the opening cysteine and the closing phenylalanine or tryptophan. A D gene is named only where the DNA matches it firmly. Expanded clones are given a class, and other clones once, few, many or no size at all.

CDR3: CATSDPTGKAGNQPQHF; DNA: TGTGCCACCAGTGACCCGACAGGGAAGGCGGGCAATCAGCCCCAGCATTTT; J: TRBJ1-5; size: -; V: TRBV24-1; D: TRBD1
CDR3: CASSYSTGIPGELFF; DNA: TGTGCCAGCAGTTACTCGACAGGGATACCCGGGGAGCTGTTTTTT; J: TRBJ2-2; size: -; V: TRBV6-5; D: TRBD1
CDR3: CATSEGSDNEQFF; DNA: TGTGCCACCAGTGAAGGATCCGACAATGAGCAGTTCTTC; J: TRBJ2-1; size: few; V: TRBV24-1; D: -
CDR3: CASSSGTDNSPLHF; DNA: TGTGCCAGCAGCTCCGGGACAGATAATTCACCCCTCCACTTT; J: TRBJ1-6; size: many; V: TRBV12-3/TRBV12-4; D: TRBD1
CDR3: CASSLMLTKNIQYF; DNA: TGTGCCAGCAGCTTAATGTTGACCAAAAACATTCAGTACTTC; J: TRBJ2-4; size: few; V: TRBV13; D: -
CDR3: CASSLNVGPGNTIYF; DNA: TGCGCCAGCAGCTTGAACGTGGGTCCGGGAAACACCATATATTTT; J: TRBJ1-3; size: -; V: TRBV5-1; D: -
CDR3: CASSPGTTGVDTQYF; DNA: TGTGCCAGCAGTCCCGGGACTACGGGCGTGGATACGCAGTATTTT; J: TRBJ2-3; size: few; V: TRBV14; D: TRBD2
CDR3: CASSAGTAFNEQFF; DNA: TGTGCCAGCAGCGCGGGGACAGCCTTTAATGAGCAGTTCTTC; J: TRBJ2-1; size: -; V: TRBV9; D: TRBD1
CDR3: CASSPLGGRFTEAFF; DNA: TGTGCCAGCAGCCCTTTAGGGGGACGGTTCACTGAAGCTTTCTTT; J: TRBJ1-1; size: -; V: TRBV12-3/TRBV12-4; D: -
CDR3: CASSLFGQRNTEAFF; DNA: TGTGCCAGCAGTTTATTCGGGCAGAGGAACACTGAAGCTTTCTTT; J: TRBJ1-1; size: few; V: TRBV12-3/TRBV12-4; D: -
CDR3: CATILRVGYEQYF; DNA: TGTGCCACCATCCTCCGGGTTGGCTACGAGCAGTACTTC; J: TRBJ2-7; size: -; V: TRBV15; D: -
CDR3: CASSLVVGIAYNEQFF; DNA: TGTGCCAGCAGCTTGGTAGTGGGTATCGCCTACAATGAGCAGTTCTTC; J: TRBJ2-1; size: many; V: TRBV5-5; D: -
CDR3: CASSLRGQRDYNEQFF; DNA: TGTGCCAGCAGCCTCCGTGGACAGCGGGACTACAATGAGCAGTTCTTC; J: TRBJ2-1; size: -; V: TRBV3-1; D: -
CDR3: CSARGDGGTGRNQPQHF; DNA: TGCAGTGCTAGAGGCGATGGAGGGACAGGGAGAAATCAGCCCCAGCATTTT; J: TRBJ1-5; size: few; V: TRBV20-1; D: TRBD1
CDR3: CSVGDRGPYEQYF; DNA: TGCAGCGTTGGGGACAGGGGCCCCTACGAGCAGTACTTC; J: TRBJ2-7; size: few; V: TRBV29-1; D: TRBD1
CDR3: CSAGTSDLAKNIQYF; DNA: TGCAGTGCTGGGACCTCAGATTTAGCCAAAAACATTCAGTACTTC; J: TRBJ2-4; size: -; V: TRBV20-1; D: -
CDR3: CASSGMGTNEKLFF; DNA: TGCGCCAGCAGCGGGATGGGAACTAATGAAAAACTGTTTTTT; J: TRBJ1-4; size: few; V: TRBV5-1; D: -
CDR3: CAISAAGTETGNTIYF; DNA: TGTGCCATCAGTGCCGCCGGGACAGAGACTGGAAACACCATATATTTT; J: TRBJ1-3; size: few; V: TRBV10-3; D: TRBD1
CDR3: CAISEGETSLGYEQYF; DNA: TGTGCCATCAGTGAAGGGGAGACTAGTCTTGGTTACGAGCAGTACTTC; J: TRBJ2-7; size: -; V: TRBV10-3; D: -
CDR3: CASSVQSGSGETQYF; DNA: TGTGCCAGCAGCGTCCAGAGCGGGAGCGGTGAGACCCAGTACTTC; J: TRBJ2-5; size: -; V: TRBV9; D: TRBD2
CDR3: CATSNRTSRDEQYF; DNA: TGTGCCACCAGCAATAGGACGAGTCGAGATGAGCAGTACTTC; J: TRBJ2-7; size: few; V: TRBV15; D: -
CDR3: CASCPEADCNEQFF; DNA: TGTGCCAGCTGTCCTGAAGCGGATTGCAATGAGCAGTTCTTC; J: TRBJ2-1; size: few; V: TRBV12-3/TRBV12-4; D: -
CDR3: CATSRDLAFSGYTF; DNA: TGTGCCACCAGCAGAGATCTTGCGTTCTCTGGCTACACCTTC; J: TRBJ1-2; size: few; V: TRBV15; D: -
CDR3: CATSRYKGEQETQYF; DNA: TGTGCCACCAGCAGATATAAGGGGGAGCAAGAGACCCAGTACTTC; J: TRBJ2-5; size: few; V: TRBV15; D: -
CDR3: CASSLVGGSPTDTQYF; DNA: TGCGCCAGCAGCTTGGTCGGCGGGAGTCCCACAGATACGCAGTATTTT; J: TRBJ2-3; size: -; V: TRBV5-1; D: TRBD2
CDR3: CSARETGGSQPQHF; DNA: TGCAGTGCTAGGGAGACAGGGGGCTCTCAGCCCCAGCATTTT; J: TRBJ1-5; size: -; V: TRBV20-1; D: TRBD1
CDR3: CATSDSGTGKGEQYF; DNA: TGTGCCACCAGTGATTCCGGGACAGGGAAGGGCGAGCAGTACTTC; J: TRBJ2-7; size: -; V: TRBV24-1; D: TRBD1
CDR3: CASSERGQGKHYGYTF; DNA: TGTGCCAGCAGTGAAAGGGGACAGGGGAAACACTATGGCTACACCTTC; J: TRBJ1-2; size: few; V: TRBV2; D: TRBD1
CDR3: CASSPPATGGYTF; DNA: TGTGCCAGCAGCCCCCCAGCGACAGGTGGCTACACCTTC; J: TRBJ1-2; size: -; V: TRBV7-9; D: -
CDR3: CASSTRGGQETQYF; DNA: TGCGCCAGCAGCACGAGGGGGGGGCAAGAGACCCAGTACTTC; J: TRBJ2-5; size: -; V: TRBV5-1; D: -
CDR3: CASSLSRTSSYNEQFF; DNA: TGTGCCAGCAGCTTGTCAAGAACTAGCTCCTACAATGAGCAGTTCTTC; J: TRBJ2-1; size: -; V: TRBV7-6; D: -
CDR3: CASSLAGSRLGEQFF; DNA: TGCGCCAGCAGCTTGGCAGGGTCGAGGCTCGGTGAGCAGTTCTTC; J: TRBJ2-1; size: -; V: TRBV5-1; D: -
CDR3: CATGDRGLPGANVLTF; DNA: TGTGCCACTGGAGACAGGGGGCTGCCTGGGGCCAACGTCCTGACTTTC; J: TRBJ2-6; size: -; V: TRBV19; D: TRBD1
CDR3: CASSVDGVGNEQFF; DNA: TGTGCCAGCAGCGTCGACGGGGTTGGCAATGAGCAGTTCTTC; J: TRBJ2-1; size: -; V: TRBV7-3; D: -
CDR3: CVSTLLRTSRFVAGELFF; DNA: TGTGTCAGCACTCTACTCCGGACTAGTAGGTTTGTCGCCGGGGAGCTGTTTTTT; J: TRBJ2-2; size: -; V: TRBV6-2/TRBV6-3; D: TRBD2
CDR3: CATSLGAGGYEQYF; DNA: TGTGCCACCAGTCTAGGAGCGGGAGGATACGAGCAGTACTTC; J: TRBJ2-7; size: few; V: TRBV15; D: TRBD2
CDR3: CASSRDRKYNEQFF; DNA: TGTGCCAGCTCCCGGGACAGAAAGTACAATGAGCAGTTCTTC; J: TRBJ2-1; size: -; V: TRBV18; D: TRBD1
CDR3: CASSIPGTGELFF; DNA: TGTGCCAGCAGTATCCCAGGCACCGGGGAGCTGTTTTTT; J: TRBJ2-2; size: -; V: TRBV6-2/TRBV6-3; D: -
CDR3: CASSQDWGGGGYTF; DNA: TGTGCCAGCAGCCAAGATTGGGGGGGCGGCGGCTACACCTTC; J: TRBJ1-2; size: -; V: TRBV3-1; D: -
CDR3: CASSHPNGPGPRGSSYNEQFF; DNA: TGCGCCAGCAGCCATCCAAACGGGCCAGGGCCGCGCGGAAGCTCCTACAATGAGCAGTTCTTC; J: TRBJ2-1; size: few; V: TRBV4-1; D: -
CDR3: CASSPGPDGYTF; DNA: TGTGCCAGCAGCCCCGGACCGGATGGCTACACCTTC; J: TRBJ1-2; size: -; V: TRBV7-9; D: -
CDR3: CASSQGTSRNTGELFF; DNA: TGTGCCAGCAGCCAAGGGACTAGCCGAAACACCGGGGAGCTGTTTTTT; J: TRBJ2-2; size: few; V: TRBV4-2; D: TRBD2
CDR3: CASSMTGGSYEQYF; DNA: TGTGCCAGCAGCATGACAGGGGGCTCCTACGAGCAGTACTTC; J: TRBJ2-7; size: few; V: TRBV5-6; D: TRBD1